This T cell receptor beta chain was captured by sequencing in a study of blood T cell repertoires in COVID-19. Generated by immunoSEQ multiplex PCR, the TCRdb table keeps only in-frame clones and is missing some. In the table there are roughly 120,000 clones, around 90% of which are singletons. This clonotype was obtained from an older woman with COVID-19, enrolled during active disease. The sequenced sample consisted of peripheral blood.

Here the CDR3 reads CASSLEPMRAGETQYF. Here the CDR3 DNA reads TGTGCCAGCAGCTTGGAACCCATGCGGGCTGGAGAGACCCAGTACTTC. The chain recombines TRBV5-4 with TRBJ2-5, with a possible D match to TRBD2 (5 bases). The ends were cut back, 0 bases at V and 4 bases at J, with 16 bases in the middle. The CDR3 covers 16 residues. Germline V gene sequence: CDR1 SGHNT, CDR2 YYREEE (reference sequence). The full variable domain, in which reference TRBV5-4 and TRBJ2-5 provide the parts outside the CDR3, is ETGVTQSPTHLIKTRGQQVTLRCSSQSGHNTVSWYQQALGQGPQFIFQYYREEENGRGNFPPRFSGLQFPNYSSELNVNALELDDSALYLCASSLEPMRAGETQYFGPGTRLLVL.